Listed below are T cell receptor beta chains from one sample, sequenced in a study of T cells in Graves' hyperthyroidism and ophthalmopathy. Each CDR3 protein gets one entry after TCRdb re-called the multiplex PCR reads with MiXCR. The sample records almost 500,000 distinct CDR3 sequences, less than 25% being singletons. Sequencing was performed on blood. These receptors came from a woman in her sixties or seventies with Graves' ophthalmopathy. Both conserved end residues are part of each CDR3. A D gene is named only where the DNA matches it firmly. A clone size is listed for some rows: how often the clone was seen (once, few, many), or a class if it is expanded.

abundance	v_gene	d_gene	j_gene	CDR3aa
NA	TRBV19	TRBD1	TRBJ2-2	CASSTGGSATGELFF
few	TRBV15	NA	TRBJ1-1	CATSRGRAGWNTEAFF
NA	TRBV15	NA	TRBJ2-1	CATSARYSFNEQFF
many	TRBV6-1	TRBD1	TRBJ2-1	CASSWDRGYEQFF
few	TRBV7-2	NA	TRBJ1-5	CASSPRGASQPQHF
many	TRBV7-3	NA	TRBJ2-5	CASSSQGRSWETQYF
once	TRBV2	NA	TRBJ1-3	CASSGTQGNTIYF
few	TRBV27	NA	TRBJ1-3	CASRRAAGNTIYF
NA	TRBV27	NA	TRBJ2-1	CASRSDRSSYNEQFF
NA	TRBV19	TRBD2	TRBJ2-3	CASSNRGADTQYF
NA	TRBV30	TRBD1	TRBJ1-2	CASPRGTGGAGYTF
few	TRBV7-9	NA	TRBJ2-1	CASSHTAYNEQFF
many	TRBV2	TRBD1	TRBJ2-1	CASSVRTGSNEQFF
few	TRBV14	NA	TRBJ1-2	CASSPGLLPFYGYTF
many	TRBV11-2	TRBD1	TRBJ2-3	CASSPLRDRGADTQYF
few	TRBV19	NA	TRBJ1-1	CASNFQGLNTEAFF
NA	TRBV7-3	NA	TRBJ2-3	CASSFPPGRTASTDTQYF
few	TRBV25-1	NA	TRBJ2-7	CASSELGVESYEQYF
few	TRBV7-6	TRBD2	TRBJ2-2	CASSLLRLANTGELFF
many	TRBV3-1	NA	TRBJ1-1	CASSQEEEATEAFF
many	TRBV3-1	NA	TRBJ2-7	CASSQEAHEQYF
few	TRBV20-1	NA	TRBJ2-7	CSALTGFYEEQYF
NA	TRBV20-1	NA	TRBJ1-1	CSARDGGLNTEAFF
NA	TRBV30	NA	TRBJ2-2	CAWSVFGELFF
once	TRBV7-2	NA	TRBJ1-1	CASSRLRGAPRVKEGTEAFF
few	TRBV13	NA	TRBJ1-1	CASSSDMTEAFF
few	TRBV7-8	TRBD1	TRBJ2-5	CASRPRQGRKGTQYF
many	TRBV7-3	NA	TRBJ2-5	CASAAGRGETQYF
many	TRBV2	NA	TRBJ1-6	CASSEVGRNSPLHF
NA	TRBV20-1	TRBD1	TRBJ1-2	CSARVTGGNYGYTF
NA	TRBV12-3/TRBV12-4	NA	TRBJ2-3	CASSLRRISTDTQYF
NA	TRBV11-3	TRBD1	TRBJ1-5	CASSLGPGTGPQHF
NA	TRBV20-1	NA	TRBJ2-7	CSVAGNGYEQYF
NA	TRBV10-3	NA	TRBJ1-4	CAISQGGEKLFF
many	TRBV7-2	NA	TRBJ2-7	CASSQTLGSQLYEQYF
NA	TRBV6-2/TRBV6-3	NA	TRBJ2-7	CASRTPYEQYF
once	TRBV6-1	NA	TRBJ1-1	CAIGGLTNTEAFF
NA	TRBV9	TRBD2	TRBJ2-1	CASSASGISYNEQFF
few	TRBV5-1	NA	TRBJ1-1	CASSLEERITEAFF
few	TRBV27	NA	TRBJ2-3	CASRTMRGERDTQYF
few	TRBV6-2/TRBV6-3	NA	TRBJ1-5	CASSDLGARKWPQHF
NA	TRBV3-1	NA	TRBJ2-1	CASSQSGGKVEQFF
NA	TRBV20-1	NA	TRBJ2-7	CSGGSADEQYF
many	TRBV30	NA	TRBJ1-1	CAWEGTEAFF
many	TRBV12-3/TRBV12-4	NA	TRBJ2-1	CASSFGTPNEQFF
few	TRBV7-9	NA	TRBJ2-3	CASSPHGGETDTQYF
few	TRBV15	NA	TRBJ2-1	CATSSTSFNEQFF
few	TRBV15	TRBD2	TRBJ2-3	CATSRDTLAGGPTDTQYF
few	TRBV5-1	NA	TRBJ2-2	CASTPVGQGIPGELFF
many	TRBV6-1	NA	TRBJ1-5	CASSEVSPRDGQPQHF